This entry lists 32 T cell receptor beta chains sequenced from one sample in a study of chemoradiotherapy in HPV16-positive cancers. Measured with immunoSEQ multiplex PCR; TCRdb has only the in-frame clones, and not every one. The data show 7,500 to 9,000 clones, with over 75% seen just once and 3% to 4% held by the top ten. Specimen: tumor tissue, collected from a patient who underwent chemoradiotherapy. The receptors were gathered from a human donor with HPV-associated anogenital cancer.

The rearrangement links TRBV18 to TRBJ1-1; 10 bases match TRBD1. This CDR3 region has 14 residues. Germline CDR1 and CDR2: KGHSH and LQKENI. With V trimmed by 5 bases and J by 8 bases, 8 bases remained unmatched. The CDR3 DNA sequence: TGTGCCAGCTCATCCGGGACAGGGGATTTAGAAGCTTTCTTT. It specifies CASSSGTGDLEAFF.

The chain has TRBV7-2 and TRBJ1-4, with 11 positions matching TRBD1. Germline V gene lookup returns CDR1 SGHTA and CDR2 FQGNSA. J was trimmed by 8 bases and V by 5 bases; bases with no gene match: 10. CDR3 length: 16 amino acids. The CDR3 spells CASSPRGQGVGEKLFF. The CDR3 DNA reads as TGTGCCAGCAGCCCGAGGGGACAGGGGGTGGGGGAAAAACTGTTTTTT.

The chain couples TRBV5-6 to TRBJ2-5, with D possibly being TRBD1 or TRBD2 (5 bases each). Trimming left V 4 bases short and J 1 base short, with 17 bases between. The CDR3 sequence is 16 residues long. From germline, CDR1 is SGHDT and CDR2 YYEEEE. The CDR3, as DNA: TGTGCCAGCAGCGCCCCATCGGGAAGGGGCCAAGAGACCCAGTACTTC. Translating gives CASSAPSGRGQETQYF. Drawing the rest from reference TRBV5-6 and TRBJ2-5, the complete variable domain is DAGVTQSPTHLIKTRGQQVTLRCSPKSGHDTVSWYQQALGQGPQFIFQYYEEEERQRGNFPDRFSGHQFPNYSSELNVNALLLGDSALYLCASSAPSGRGQETQYFGPGTRLLVL.

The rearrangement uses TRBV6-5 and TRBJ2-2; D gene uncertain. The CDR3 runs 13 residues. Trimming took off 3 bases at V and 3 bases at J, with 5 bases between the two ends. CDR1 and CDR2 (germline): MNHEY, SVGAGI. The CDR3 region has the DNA TGTGCCAGCAGTTATCAATACACCGGGGAGCTGTTTTTT. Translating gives CASSYQYTGELFF.

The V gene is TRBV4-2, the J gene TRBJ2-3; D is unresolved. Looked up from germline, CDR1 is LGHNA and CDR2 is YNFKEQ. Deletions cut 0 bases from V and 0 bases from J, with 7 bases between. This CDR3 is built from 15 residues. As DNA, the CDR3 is TGTGCCAGCAGCCAAGAGGGTTCTAGCACAGATACGCAGTATTTT. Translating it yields CASSQEGSSTDTQYF.

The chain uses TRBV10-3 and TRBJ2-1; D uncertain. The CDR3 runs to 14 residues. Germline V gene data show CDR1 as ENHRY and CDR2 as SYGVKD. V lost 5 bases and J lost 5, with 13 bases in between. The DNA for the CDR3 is TGTGCCATCAGTAACTTCTTAAGGGACAATGAGCAGTTCTTC. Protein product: CAISNFLRDNEQFF.

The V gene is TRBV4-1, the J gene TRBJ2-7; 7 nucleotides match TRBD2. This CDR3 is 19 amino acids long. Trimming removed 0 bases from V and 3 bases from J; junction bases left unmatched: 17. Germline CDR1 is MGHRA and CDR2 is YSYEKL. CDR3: CASSQDQILGGVNSYEQYF. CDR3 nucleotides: TGCGCCAGCAGCCAAGATCAAATCCTGGGGGGGGTCAATAGCTACGAGCAGTACTTC.

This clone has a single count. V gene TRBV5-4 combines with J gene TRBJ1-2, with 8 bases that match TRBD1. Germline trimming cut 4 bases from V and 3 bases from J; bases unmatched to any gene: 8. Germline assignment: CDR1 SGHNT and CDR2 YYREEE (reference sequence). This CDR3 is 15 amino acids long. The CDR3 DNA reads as TGTGCCAGCAGCCCTAAACTGGGACAGGACTATGGCTACACCTTC. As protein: CASSPKLGQDYGYTF.

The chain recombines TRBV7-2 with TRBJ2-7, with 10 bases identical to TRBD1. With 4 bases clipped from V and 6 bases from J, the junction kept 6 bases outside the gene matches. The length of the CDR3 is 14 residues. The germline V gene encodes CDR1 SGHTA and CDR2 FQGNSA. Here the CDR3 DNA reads TGTGCCAGCAGCTCAGACAGGGGGCGTACCGAGCAGTACTTC. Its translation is CASSSDRGRTEQYF.

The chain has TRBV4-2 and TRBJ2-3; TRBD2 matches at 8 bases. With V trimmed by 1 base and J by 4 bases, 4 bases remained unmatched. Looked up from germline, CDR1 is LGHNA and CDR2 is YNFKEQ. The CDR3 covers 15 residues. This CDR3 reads CASSQGPGGADTQYF. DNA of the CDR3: TGTGCCAGCAGCCAAGGTCCGGGGGGGGCAGATACGCAGTATTTT.

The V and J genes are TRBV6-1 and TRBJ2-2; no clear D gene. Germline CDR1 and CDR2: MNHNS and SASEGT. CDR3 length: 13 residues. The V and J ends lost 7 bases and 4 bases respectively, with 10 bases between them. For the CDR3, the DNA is TGTGCCAGCACCAACAGTCCCACCGGGGAGCTGTTTTTT. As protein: CASTNSPTGELFF.

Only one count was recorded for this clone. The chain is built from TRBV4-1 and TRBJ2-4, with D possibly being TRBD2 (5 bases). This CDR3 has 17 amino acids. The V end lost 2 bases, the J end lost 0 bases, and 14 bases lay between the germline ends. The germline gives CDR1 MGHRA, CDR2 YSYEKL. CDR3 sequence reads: CASSQLPGRIAKNIQYF. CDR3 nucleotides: TGCGCCAGCAGCCAATTGCCGGGAAGAATAGCCAAAAACATTCAGTACTTC.

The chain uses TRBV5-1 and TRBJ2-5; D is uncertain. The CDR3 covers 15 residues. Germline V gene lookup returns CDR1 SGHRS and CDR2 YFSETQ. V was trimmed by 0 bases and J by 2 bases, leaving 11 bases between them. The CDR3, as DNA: TGCGCCAGCAGCTTGGAAGGTCTGCAACAAGAGACCCAGTACTTC. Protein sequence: CASSLEGLQQETQYF.

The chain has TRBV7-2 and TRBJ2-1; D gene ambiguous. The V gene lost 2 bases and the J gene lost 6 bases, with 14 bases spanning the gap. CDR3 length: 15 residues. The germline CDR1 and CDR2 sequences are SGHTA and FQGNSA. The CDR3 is CASSLKLNSPNEQFF. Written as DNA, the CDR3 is TGTGCCAGCAGCTTAAAGCTCAACAGCCCCAATGAGCAGTTCTTC.

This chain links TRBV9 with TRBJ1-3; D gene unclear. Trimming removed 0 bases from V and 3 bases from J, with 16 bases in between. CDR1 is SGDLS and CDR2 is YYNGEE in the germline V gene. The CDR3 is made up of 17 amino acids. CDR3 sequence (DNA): TGTGCCAGCAGCGTAGGAGGTACTCCCCGGGGTGGAAACACCATATATTTT. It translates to CASSVGGTPRGGNTIYF.

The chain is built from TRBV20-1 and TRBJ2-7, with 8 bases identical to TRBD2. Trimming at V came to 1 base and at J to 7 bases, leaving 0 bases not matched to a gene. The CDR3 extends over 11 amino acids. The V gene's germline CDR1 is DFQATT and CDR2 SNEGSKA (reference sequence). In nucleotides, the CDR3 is TGCAGTGCTAGAGCTAGCGGGGAGCAGTACTTC. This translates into CSARASGEQYF.

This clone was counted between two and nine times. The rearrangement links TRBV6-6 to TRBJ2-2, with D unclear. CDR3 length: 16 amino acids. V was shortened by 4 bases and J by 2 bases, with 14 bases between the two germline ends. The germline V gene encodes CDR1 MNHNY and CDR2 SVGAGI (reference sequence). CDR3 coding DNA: TGTGCCAGCAGTTCGCCCCTTGGGTATAACACCGGGGAGCTGTTTTTT. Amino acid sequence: CASSSPLGYNTGELFF.

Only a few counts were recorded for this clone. The CDR3 DNA follows: TGTGCCAACCAGCGGCAGATCAATCAGCCCCAGCATTTT. Residues: CANQRQINQPQHF. This sequence joins TRBV10-3 and TRBJ1-5, with unresolved D. This CDR3 is 13 amino acids long. Germline-derived CDR1 and CDR2 are ENHRY and SYGVKD. The germline V and J ends were trimmed by 10 bases and 3 bases, with 13 bases remaining between them.

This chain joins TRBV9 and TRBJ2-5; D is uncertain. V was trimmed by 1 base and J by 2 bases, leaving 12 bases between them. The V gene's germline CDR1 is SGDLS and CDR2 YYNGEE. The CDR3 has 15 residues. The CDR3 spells CASSVSGLVQETQYF. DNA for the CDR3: TGTGCCAGCAGCGTATCCGGGCTAGTACAAGAGACCCAGTACTTC.

The CDR3 DNA follows: TGTGCCAGCAGCTTAAGTCTCGGGGAGACCCAGTACTTC. It is translated as CASSLSLGETQYF. J is TRBJ2-5 and V is TRBV7-2; unclear D gene. The CDR3 has 13 amino acids. Germline values: CDR1 SGHTA, CDR2 FQGNSA. Between the trimmed V and J ends, which lost 2 bases and 5 bases, there was a span of 9 bases.

The CDR3 protein is CASISSMNTEAFF. The CDR3 nucleotides are TGTGCCAGCATCTCCAGTATGAACACTGAAGCTTTCTTT. The chain is built from TRBV28 and TRBJ1-1, with unresolved D. The CDR3 consists of 13 residues. V lost 7 bases to trimming and J lost 0 bases, with 9 bases between them. Germline V CDR1 and CDR2: MDHEN, SYDVKM.

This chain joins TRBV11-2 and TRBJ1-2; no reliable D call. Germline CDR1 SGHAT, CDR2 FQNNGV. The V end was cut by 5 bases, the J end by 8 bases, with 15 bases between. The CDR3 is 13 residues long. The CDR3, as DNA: TGTGCCAGCAGCCTTACAAGAACCGGAGGCTACACCTTC. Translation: CASSLTRTGGYTF. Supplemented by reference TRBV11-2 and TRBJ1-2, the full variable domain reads EAGVAQSPRYKIIEKRQSVAFWCNPISGHATLYWYQQILGQGPKLLIQFQNNGVVDDSQLPKDRFSAERLKGVDSTLKIQPAKLEDSAVYLCASSLTRTGGYTFGSGTRLTVV.

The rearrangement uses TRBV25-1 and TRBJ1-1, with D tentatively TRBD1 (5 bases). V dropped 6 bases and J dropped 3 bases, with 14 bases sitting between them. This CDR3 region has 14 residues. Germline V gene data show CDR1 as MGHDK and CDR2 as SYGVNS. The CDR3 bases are TGTGCCAGCAGCCCCCCGGGGGGGTACACTGAAGCTTTCTTT. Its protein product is CASSPPGGYTEAFF.

The CDR3: CASRPGQAETQYF. For the CDR3, the DNA is TGCGCCAGCAGACCCGGCCAAGCGGAGACCCAGTACTTC. The J gene is TRBJ2-5, the V gene TRBV5-1, with D hard to call. From germline, CDR1 is SGHRS and CDR2 YFSETQ. This CDR3 spans 13 amino acids. Trimming removed 5 bases from V and 5 bases from J, with 13 bases in between.

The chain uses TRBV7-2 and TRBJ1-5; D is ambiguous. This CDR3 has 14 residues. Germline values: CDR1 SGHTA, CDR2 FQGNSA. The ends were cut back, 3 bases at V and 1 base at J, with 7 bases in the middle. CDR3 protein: CASSFTGSNQPQHF. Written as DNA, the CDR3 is TGTGCCAGCAGCTTCACTGGGAGCAATCAGCCCCAGCATTTT.

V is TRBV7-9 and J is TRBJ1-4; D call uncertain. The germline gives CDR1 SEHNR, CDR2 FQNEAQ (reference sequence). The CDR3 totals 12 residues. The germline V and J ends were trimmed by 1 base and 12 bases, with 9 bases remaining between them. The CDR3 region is CASSLDSPELFF. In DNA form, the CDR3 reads TGTGCCAGCAGCTTAGACAGCCCAGAACTGTTTTTT.

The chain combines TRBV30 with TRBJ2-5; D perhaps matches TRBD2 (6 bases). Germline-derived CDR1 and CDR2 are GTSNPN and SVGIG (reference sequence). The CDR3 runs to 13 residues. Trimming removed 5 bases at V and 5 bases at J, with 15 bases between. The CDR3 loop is CAWGWGVGETQYF. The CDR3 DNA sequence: TGTGCCTGGGGGTGGGGGGTAGGCGAGACCCAGTACTTC. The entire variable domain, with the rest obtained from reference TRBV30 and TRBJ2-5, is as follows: SQTIHQWPATLVQPVGSPLSLECTVEGTSNPNLYWYRQAAGRGLQLLFYSVGIGQISSEVPQNLSASRPQDRQFILSSKKLLLSDSGFYLCAWGWGVGETQYFGPGTRLLVL.

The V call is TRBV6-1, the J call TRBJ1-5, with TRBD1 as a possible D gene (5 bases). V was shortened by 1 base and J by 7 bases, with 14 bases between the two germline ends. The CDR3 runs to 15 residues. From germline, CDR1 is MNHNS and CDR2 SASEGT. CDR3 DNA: TGTGCCAGCAGTGAAGGGCAGGGACTAGGACAGCCCCAGCATTTT. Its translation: CASSEGQGLGQPQHF.

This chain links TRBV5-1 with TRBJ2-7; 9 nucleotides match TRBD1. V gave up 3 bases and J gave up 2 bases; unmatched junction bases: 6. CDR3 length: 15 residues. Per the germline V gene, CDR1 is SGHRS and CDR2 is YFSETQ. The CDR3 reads CASSWGQGGTYEQYF. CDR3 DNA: TGCGCCAGCAGCTGGGGACAGGGTGGGACCTACGAGCAGTACTTC.

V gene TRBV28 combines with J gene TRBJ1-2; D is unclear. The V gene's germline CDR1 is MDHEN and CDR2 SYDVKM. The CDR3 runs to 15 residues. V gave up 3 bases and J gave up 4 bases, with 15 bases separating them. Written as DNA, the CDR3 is TGTGCCAGCAGTTTTGGTCGGGCTTCGATCTATGGCTACACCTTC. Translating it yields CASSFGRASIYGYTF.

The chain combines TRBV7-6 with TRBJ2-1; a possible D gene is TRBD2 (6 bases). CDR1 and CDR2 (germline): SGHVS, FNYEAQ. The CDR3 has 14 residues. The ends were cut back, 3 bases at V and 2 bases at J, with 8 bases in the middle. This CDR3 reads CASSFSGTYNEQFF. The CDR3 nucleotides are TGTGCCAGCAGCTTTAGCGGAACCTACAATGAGCAGTTCTTC.

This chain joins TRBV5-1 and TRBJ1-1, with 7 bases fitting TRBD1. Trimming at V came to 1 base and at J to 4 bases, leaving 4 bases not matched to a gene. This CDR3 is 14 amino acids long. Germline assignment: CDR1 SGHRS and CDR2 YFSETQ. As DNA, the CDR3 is TGCGCCAGCAGCTTGACGACAGGGTCCACTGAAGCTTTCTTT. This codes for CASSLTTGSTEAFF.